This T cell receptor beta chain was recorded in a study of control samples from healthy donors and cancer patients. The method was immunoSEQ multiplex PCR; TCRdb's version includes in-frame clones alone and lacks a portion of them. The profile shows 85,000 to 100,000 clones, approximately 95% of them singletons. This CDR3 region has 13 residues. Per the germline V gene, CDR1 is MGHDK and CDR2 is SYGVNS. V lost 0 bases and J 11 bases, leaving 13 bases between the germline ends. The sequence derives from a man between 18 and 35 years old in good health. V usage is TRBV25-1 and J usage is TRBJ1-1; no firm D call. The sequencing sample was made of blood. The CDR3 DNA sequence: TGTGCCAGCAGTGAATATGATGTGTCGGTGGCTTTCTTT. Encoded protein: CASSEYDVSVAFF.